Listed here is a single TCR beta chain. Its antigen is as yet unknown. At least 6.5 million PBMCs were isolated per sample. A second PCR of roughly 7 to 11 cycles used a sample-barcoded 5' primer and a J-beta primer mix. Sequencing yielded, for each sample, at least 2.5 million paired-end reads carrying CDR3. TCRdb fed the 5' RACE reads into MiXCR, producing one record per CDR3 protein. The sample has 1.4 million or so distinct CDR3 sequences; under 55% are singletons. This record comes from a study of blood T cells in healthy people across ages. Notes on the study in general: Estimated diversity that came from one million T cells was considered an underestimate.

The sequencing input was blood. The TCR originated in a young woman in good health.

CDR3 nucleotide sequence: TGTGCCAGCAGTTGGTCGCGGTCACTGTTGAGAGATACGCAGTATTTT. It encodes CASSWSRSLLRDTQYF. The chain couples TRBV25-1 to TRBJ2-3; D ambiguous. This CDR3 has 16 amino acids. Trimming took off 5 bases at V and 5 bases at J, with 20 bases between the two ends. CDR1 and CDR2 from the germline V gene are MGHDK and SYGVNS.